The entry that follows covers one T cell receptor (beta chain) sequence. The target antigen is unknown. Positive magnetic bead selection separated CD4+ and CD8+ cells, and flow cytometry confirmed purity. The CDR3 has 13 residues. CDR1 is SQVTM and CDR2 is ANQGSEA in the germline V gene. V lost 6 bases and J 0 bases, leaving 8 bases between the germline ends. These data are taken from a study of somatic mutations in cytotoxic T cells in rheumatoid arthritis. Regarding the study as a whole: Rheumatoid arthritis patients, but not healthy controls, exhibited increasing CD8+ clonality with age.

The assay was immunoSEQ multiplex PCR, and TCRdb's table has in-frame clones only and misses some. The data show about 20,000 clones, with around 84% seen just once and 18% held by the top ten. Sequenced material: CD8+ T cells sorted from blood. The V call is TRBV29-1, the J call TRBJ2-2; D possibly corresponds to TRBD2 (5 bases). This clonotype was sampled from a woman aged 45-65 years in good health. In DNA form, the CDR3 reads TGCAGCGTAAAGACTACGAACACCGGGGAGCTGTTTTTT. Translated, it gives CSVKTTNTGELFF.